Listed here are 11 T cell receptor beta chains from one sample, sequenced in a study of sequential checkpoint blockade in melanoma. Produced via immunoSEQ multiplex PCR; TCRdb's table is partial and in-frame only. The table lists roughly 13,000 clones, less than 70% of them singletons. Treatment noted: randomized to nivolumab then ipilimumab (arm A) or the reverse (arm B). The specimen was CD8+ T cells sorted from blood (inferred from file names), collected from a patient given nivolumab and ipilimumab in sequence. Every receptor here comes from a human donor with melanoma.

The CDR3 reads CASSPQGGGEAFF. Here the CDR3 DNA reads TGTGCCAGTAGTCCCCAGGGAGGAGGAGAAGCTTTCTTT. V usage is TRBV19 and J usage is TRBJ1-1, with D maybe TRBD1 (5 bases). Germline V gives CDR1 LNHDA, CDR2 SQIVND (reference sequence). Trimming took 5 bases from V and 8 from J, leaving 15 bases between them. The CDR3 is 13 amino acids.

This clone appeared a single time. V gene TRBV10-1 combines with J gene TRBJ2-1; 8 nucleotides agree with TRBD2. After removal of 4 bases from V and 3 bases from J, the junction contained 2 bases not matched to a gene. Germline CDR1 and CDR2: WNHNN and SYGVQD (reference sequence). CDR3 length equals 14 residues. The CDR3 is CASSAAGGYNEQFF. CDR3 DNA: TGCGCCAGCAGTGCGGCGGGAGGCTACAATGAGCAGTTCTTC.

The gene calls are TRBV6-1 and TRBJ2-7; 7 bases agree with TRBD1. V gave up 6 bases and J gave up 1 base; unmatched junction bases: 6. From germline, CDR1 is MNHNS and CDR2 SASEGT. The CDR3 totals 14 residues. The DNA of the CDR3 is TGTGCCAGCAGGATCCGGGACAGATCCTACGAGCAGTACTTC. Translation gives CASRIRDRSYEQYF.

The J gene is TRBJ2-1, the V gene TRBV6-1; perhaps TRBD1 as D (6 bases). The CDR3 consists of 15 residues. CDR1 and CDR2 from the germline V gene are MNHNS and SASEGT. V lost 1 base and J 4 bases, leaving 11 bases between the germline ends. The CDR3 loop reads CASSEDRVGYNEQFF. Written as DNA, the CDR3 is TGTGCCAGCAGTGAAGACAGGGTAGGGTACAATGAGCAGTTCTTC.

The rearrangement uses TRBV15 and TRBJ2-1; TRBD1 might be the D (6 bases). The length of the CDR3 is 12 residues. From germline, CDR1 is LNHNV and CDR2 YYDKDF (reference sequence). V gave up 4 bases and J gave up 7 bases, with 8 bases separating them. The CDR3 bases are TGTGCCACCAGCACAACAGGGAATGAGCAGTTCTTC. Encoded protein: CATSTTGNEQFF.

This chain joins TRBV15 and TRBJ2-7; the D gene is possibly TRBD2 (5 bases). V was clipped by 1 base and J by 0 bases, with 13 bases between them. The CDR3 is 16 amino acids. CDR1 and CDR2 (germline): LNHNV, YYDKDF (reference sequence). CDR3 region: CATSRGLGEGSYEQYF. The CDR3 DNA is TGTGCCACCAGCAGAGGTCTAGGTGAGGGCTCCTACGAGCAGTACTTC. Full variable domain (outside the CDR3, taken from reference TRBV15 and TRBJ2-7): DAMVIQNPRYQVTQFGKPVTLSCSQTLNHNVMYWYQQKSSQAPKLLFHYYDKDFNNEADTPDNFQSRRPNTSFCFLDIRSPGLGDTAMYLCATSRGLGEGSYEQYFGPGTRLTVT.

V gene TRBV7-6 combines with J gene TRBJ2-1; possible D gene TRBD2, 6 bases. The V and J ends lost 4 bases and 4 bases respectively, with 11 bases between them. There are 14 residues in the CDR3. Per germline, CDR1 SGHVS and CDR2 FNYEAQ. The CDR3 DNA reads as TGTGCCAGCAGCTCCCCTGGGGGGTACAATGAGCAGTTCTTC. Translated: CASSSPGGYNEQFF.

The CDR3: CASSPGQNQAYEQYF. The CDR3 coding sequence is TGCGCCAGCAGCCCAGGACAGAATCAAGCCTACGAGCAGTACTTC. The chain combines TRBV4-1 with TRBJ2-7; D might be TRBD1 (6 bases). Germline loops: CDR1 MGHRA, CDR2 YSYEKL. V dropped 4 bases and J dropped 2 bases, with 15 bases sitting between them. CDR3 length equals 15 residues.

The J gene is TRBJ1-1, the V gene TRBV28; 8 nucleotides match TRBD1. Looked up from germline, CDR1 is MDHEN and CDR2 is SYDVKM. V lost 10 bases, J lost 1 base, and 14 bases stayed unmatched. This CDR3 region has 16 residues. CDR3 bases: TGTGCCACCGAACGGGGGCAGGGGGCAGCGAACACTGAAGCTTTCTTT. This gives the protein CATERGQGAANTEAFF.

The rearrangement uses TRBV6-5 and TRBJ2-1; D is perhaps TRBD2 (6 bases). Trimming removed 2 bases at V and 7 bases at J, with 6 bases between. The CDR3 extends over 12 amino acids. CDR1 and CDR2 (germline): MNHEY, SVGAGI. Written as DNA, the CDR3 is TGTGCCAGCAGTTACAGCGGGAATGAGCAGTTCTTC. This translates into CASSYSGNEQFF.

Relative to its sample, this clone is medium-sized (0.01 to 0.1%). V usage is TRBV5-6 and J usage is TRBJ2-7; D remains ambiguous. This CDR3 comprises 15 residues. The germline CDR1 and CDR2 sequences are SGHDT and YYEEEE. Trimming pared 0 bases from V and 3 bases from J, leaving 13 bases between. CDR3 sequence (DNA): TGTGCCAGCAGCTTGGACCCCGACATAAACTACGAGCAGTACTTC. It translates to CASSLDPDINYEQYF. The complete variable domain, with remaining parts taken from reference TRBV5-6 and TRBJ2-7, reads DAGVTQSPTHLIKTRGQQVTLRCSPKSGHDTVSWYQQALGQGPQFIFQYYEEEERQRGNFPDRFSGHQFPNYSSELNVNALLLGDSALYLCASSLDPDINYEQYFGPGTRLTVT.